A selection of T cell receptor beta chains follows, all from one sample in a study of blood T cell repertoires in COVID-19. Clones were sequenced by immunoSEQ multiplex PCR, and TCRdb holds only the in-frame ones, with some missing. The repertoire has a few hundred thousand clones, around 87% of them found once; the top ten carry about 3%. The sample comprised peripheral blood. Every receptor here comes from a human donor in a cohort sampled during active COVID-19. Each CDR3 is given with its conserved first and last residue. The order of the fields is clone size, J gene, D gene, V gene, CDR3 DNA, CDR3 protein. The D gene is left open where the match is weak. Rows give clone size only sometimes, using once, few, many, or a class for an expanded clone.

-,TRBJ1-1,-,TRBV4-2,TGTGCCAGCAGCCAAACTAGGGGGGGCACTGAAGCTTTCTTT,CASSQTRGGTEAFF
-,TRBJ1-1,-,TRBV5-1,TGCGCCAGCCGATCCAGGGGAGGGGACACTGAAGCTTTCTTT,CASRSRGGDTEAFF
-,TRBJ2-2,TRBD1,TRBV6-4,TGTGCCAGCAGTGACGGCCAGGGGGCCAACACCGGGGAGCTGTTTTTT,CASSDGQGANTGELFF
-,TRBJ1-2,-,TRBV29-1,TGCAGCGTTGAAAATCTCGTAGAGGGTGGCTACACCTTC,CSVENLVEGGYTF
-,TRBJ2-5,TRBD1,TRBV28,TGTGCCAGCAGTCATGGACAGGGCGGGACCCAGTACTTC,CASSHGQGGTQYF
-,TRBJ2-1,TRBD2,TRBV5-1,TGCGCCAGCAGCCCAGAACTAGCGGGAGAGAATGAGCAGTTCTTC,CASSPELAGENEQFF
-,TRBJ2-7,TRBD1,TRBV30,TGTGCCTGGAGTCCCGGACAGGGCCTCTCCTACGAGCAGTACTTC,CAWSPGQGLSYEQYF
-,TRBJ1-2,TRBD1,TRBV6-5,TGTGCCAGCAGAGCCACAGGGGACTATGGCTACACCTTC,CASRATGDYGYTF
-,TRBJ1-1,TRBD1,TRBV30,TGTGCCTGGAGCCCAGGGGGACGTACGTTGGCTTTCTTT,CAWSPGGRTLAFF
-,TRBJ2-1,TRBD1,TRBV2,TGTGCCAGCAGACCCCACGACAGGGGCCAGGGAGGCAATGAGCAGTTCTTC,CASRPHDRGQGGNEQFF
-,TRBJ1-1,TRBD1,TRBV30,TGTGCCTGGTGCCAACAGGGGGTAAGCGCTGAAGCTTTCTTT,CAWCQQGVSAEAFF
-,TRBJ2-7,-,TRBV29-1,TGCAGCGTTGAATTTCTTGCGCAGGACAACTACGAGCAGTACTTC,CSVEFLAQDNYEQYF
once,TRBJ1-3,-,TRBV11-1,TGTGCCAGCAGCTTCGTGGAAGGACACGACACCATATATTTT,CASSFVEGHDTIYF
-,TRBJ1-1,-,TRBV27,TGTGCCAGCAGTTTTTCCGGGGGCACTGAAGCTTTCTTT,CASSFSGGTEAFF
-,TRBJ1-3,-,TRBV27,TGTGCCAGCAGTCTGCACTACTCTGGAAACACCATATATTTT,CASSLHYSGNTIYF
-,TRBJ1-2,-,TRBV28,TGTGCCAGCAGTTTCGCCAGGGAAGGCTACACCTTC,CASSFAREGYTF
-,TRBJ2-1,-,TRBV27,TGTGCCAGCAGTTTAGGGCGTCCCTACAATGAGCAGTTCTTC,CASSLGRPYNEQFF
-,TRBJ2-7,-,TRBV2,TGTGCCAGCAGTGAAGAGGGGGACTACTACGAGCAGTACTTC,CASSEEGDYYEQYF
once,TRBJ2-7,TRBD2,TRBV2,TGTGCCAGCAGTGAGGGACTAGCGGGAGCCCAGTTC,CASSEGLAGAQF
-,TRBJ1-5,TRBD1,TRBV15,TGTGCCACCAGCAGACGACAGGGTGGACAGCCCCAGCATTTT,CATSRRQGGQPQHF
-,TRBJ1-2,-,TRBV5-6,TGTGCCAGCAGCTTGGGCAGGGGCTATGGCTACACCTTC,CASSLGRGYGYTF
-,TRBJ1-4,-,TRBV25-1,TGTGCCAGCAGTGAAGGTCCCGGTCTACTGTTTTTT,CASSEGPGLLFF